The present T cell receptor (beta chain) was sequenced within a study of shared clonotypes between healthy human individuals. CDR1 MRHNA and CDR2 SNTAGT come from the germline V gene. The ends were cut back, 2 bases at V and 7 bases at J, with 17 bases in the middle. CDR3 length: 15 residues. Method: immunoSEQ multiplex PCR; TCRdb's copy keeps in-frame clones and lacks some. The sample lists hundreds of thousands of clones, 97% seen once, with approximately 0.057% in the top ten. The source is a woman in her 30s in good health. Material: naive CD4+ T cells sorted from blood. The sample's subset: CD45RA+ positively selected. This chain uses TRBV6-4 with TRBJ1-2, with a possible D match to TRBD1 (5 bases). The CDR3 region has the DNA TGTGCCAGCAGTGACCGGCAGGGCGGGGTTTCTGGCTACACCTTC. Amino acid sequence: CASSDRQGGVSGYTF.